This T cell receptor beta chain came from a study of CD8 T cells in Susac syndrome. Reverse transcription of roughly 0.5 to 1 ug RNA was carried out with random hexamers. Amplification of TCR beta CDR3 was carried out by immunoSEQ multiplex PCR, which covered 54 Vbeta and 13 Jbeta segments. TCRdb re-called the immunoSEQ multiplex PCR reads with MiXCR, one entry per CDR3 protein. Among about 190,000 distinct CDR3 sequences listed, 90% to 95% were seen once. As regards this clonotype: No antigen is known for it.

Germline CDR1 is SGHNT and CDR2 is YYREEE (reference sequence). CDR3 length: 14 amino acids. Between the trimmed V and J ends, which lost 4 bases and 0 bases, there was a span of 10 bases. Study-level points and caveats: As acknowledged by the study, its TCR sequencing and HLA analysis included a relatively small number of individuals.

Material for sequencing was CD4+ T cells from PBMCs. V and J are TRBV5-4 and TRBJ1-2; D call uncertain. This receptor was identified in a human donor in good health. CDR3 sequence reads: CASSPGGANYGYTF. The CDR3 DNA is TGTGCCAGCAGCCCCGGAGGAGCTAACTATGGCTACACCTTC. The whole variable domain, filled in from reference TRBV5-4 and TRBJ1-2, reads ETGVTQSPTHLIKTRGQQVTLRCSSQSGHNTVSWYQQALGQGPQFIFQYYREEENGRGNFPPRFSGLQFPNYSSELNVNALELDDSALYLCASSPGGANYGYTFGSGTRLTVV.